This TCR beta chain stems from a study of vaccination and CD4 T cells after COVID-19. Study summary: Participants were administered two doses of either the BNT162b2 or the mRNA-1273 vaccine. Median time from COVID diagnosis to post-COVID sampling was about 100 days (35 to 161). Overall study findings and caveats: The authors identified 304 of 307 vaccine-specific clones in convalescent patients as spike mono-reactive.

The time point: late sampling 161 to 241 days after vaccination in a few convalescent patients. V was clipped by 1 base and J by 0 bases, with 10 bases between them. The length of the CDR3 is 15 residues. Germline V lookup: CDR1 MGHRA, CDR2 YSYEKL. Regarding this clonotype: The target antigen is unknown.

One entry per CDR3 protein results from TCRdb running MiXCR on the PCR reads. The sample yields tens of thousands of distinct CDR3 sequences, 50% seen once. The material sequenced was CD4+ T cells from blood, taken about 7 months after SARS-CoV-2 vaccination. The source is a human donor who had recovered from COVID-19. The chain links TRBV4-1 to TRBJ2-7; D possibly corresponds to TRBD1 (5 bases). The CDR3 protein is CASSQGPDSSYEQYF. The CDR3 coding sequence is TGCGCCAGCAGCCAAGGACCTGACAGCTCCTACGAGCAGTACTTC.